Below, 15 T cell receptor beta chains from the same sample are listed, as sequenced in a study of cytomegalovirus exposure and HLA in healthy donors. PCR involved 60 Vbeta and 13 Jbeta primers. Measured with immunoSEQ multiplex PCR; TCRdb has only the in-frame clones, and not every one. Altogether about 79,000 clones are present, about 71% being singletons, with the ten largest covering about 8%. Sequences were obtained from PBMCs. All receptors derive from a man in his sixties in good health and CMV-seronegative.

This clone was seen more than once but under ten times. The chain is built from TRBV5-6 and TRBJ2-7; 7 bases fit TRBD2. The germline V gene encodes CDR1 SGHDT and CDR2 YYEEEE. The CDR3 runs to 15 residues. The V and J ends lost 0 bases and 5 bases, in that order; junction bases with no gene match: 8. The CDR3 DNA follows: TGTGCCAGCAGCTTGGCGGCGGGAGAGATCAACGAGCAGTACTTC. Its protein is CASSLAAGEINEQYF.

This CDR3 is CASSPSPNQPQHF. CDR3 DNA: TGTGCCAGCAGCCCAAGCCCCAATCAGCCCCAGCATTTT. V is TRBV7-2 and J is TRBJ1-5; D is uncertain. The CDR3 length is 13 residues. The germline V gene has CDR1 SGHTA and CDR2 FQGNSA. V dropped 5 bases and J dropped 3 bases, with 8 bases sitting between them.

The gene calls are TRBV5-1 and TRBJ2-1; 9 bases agree with TRBD1. The CDR3 length is 15 residues. The germline V gene encodes CDR1 SGHRS and CDR2 YFSETQ. V trimming: 4 bases; J trimming: 7 bases; junction bases outside the gene matches: 9. The DNA for the CDR3 is TGCGCCAGCAGCCGATCGGGACAGGGCGAGAATGAGCAGTTCTTC. Amino acid sequence: CASSRSGQGENEQFF.

The chain is built from TRBV30 and TRBJ2-2, with 10 positions matching TRBD1. Per the germline V gene, CDR1 is GTSNPN and CDR2 is SVGIG (reference sequence). V shed 3 bases, J shed 15 bases, and the junction held 16 bases outside the gene matches. The CDR3 has 15 amino acids. The CDR3 sequence: CAWSLSTPGQGKVFF. The CDR3 coding sequence is TGTGCCTGGAGCCTTAGTACCCCGGGACAGGGGAAGGTGTTTTTT.

The sample holds one count of this clone. The chain combines TRBV6-5 with TRBJ1-6; 8 bases are a match to TRBD1. Per the germline V gene, CDR1 is MNHEY and CDR2 is SVGAGI. V was clipped by 9 bases and J by 6 bases; unmatched bases: 7. The CDR3 consists of 14 residues. The CDR3 nucleotides are TGTGCCAGTTCGGACAGGGAAAGTAATTCACCCCTCCACTTT. It translates to CASSDRESNSPLHF.

The rearrangement joins TRBV5-4 to TRBJ2-2; TRBD2 aligns across 11 bases. V was clipped by 0 bases and J by 2 bases; unmatched bases: 9. CDR1 and CDR2 (germline): SGHNT, YYREEE (reference sequence). There are 19 residues in the CDR3. The CDR3 protein is CASSLGSDGTSGNTGELFF. CDR3 DNA: TGTGCCAGCAGCTTGGGATCAGACGGGACTAGCGGTAACACCGGGGAGCTGTTTTTT.

V usage is TRBV28 and J usage is TRBJ2-6; 7 bases are a match to TRBD2. The trim removed 3 bases at V and 4 bases at J, leaving 6 bases unmatched. The CDR3 totals 16 residues. Germline V CDR1 and CDR2: MDHEN, SYDVKM. Written as DNA, the CDR3 is TGTGCCAGCAGTTTGTGGGAGGGTAACGGGGCCAACGTCCTGACTTTC. Protein product: CASSLWEGNGANVLTF.

This clone turned up a few times. The chain couples TRBV28 to TRBJ2-2, with D possibly matching TRBD1 (6 bases). The CDR3 is 17 residues long. V shed 8 bases and J shed 0 bases, with 19 bases lying between them. Germline-derived CDR1 and CDR2 are MDHEN and SYDVKM. The DNA of the CDR3 is TGTGCCAGCCAAGCACCAGGGGCCTACGCGAACACCGGGGAGCTGTTTTTT. Translated, it gives CASQAPGAYANTGELFF.

The chain has TRBV15 and TRBJ2-5, with TRBD1 identical over 11 bases. The germline V gene has CDR1 LNHNV and CDR2 YYDKDF (reference sequence). Germline trimming cut 3 bases from V and 6 bases from J; bases unmatched to any gene: 6. The CDR3 runs 15 residues. This CDR3 reads CATSREGQGVKTQYF. In nucleotides, the CDR3 is TGTGCCACCAGCAGGGAGGGACAGGGGGTAAAGACCCAGTACTTC.

The V call is TRBV14, the J call TRBJ2-7; TRBD2 matches 7 bases. Germline values: CDR1 SGHDN, CDR2 FVKESK. The CDR3 totals 14 residues. With V trimmed by 2 bases and J by 8 bases, 9 bases remained unmatched. In DNA form, the CDR3 reads TGTGCCAGCAGCCAAAACGGGGAGGGGAGTAAGCAGTACTTC. This translates into CASSQNGEGSKQYF.

This rearrangement joins TRBV19 to TRBJ1-4, with unresolved D. This CDR3 comprises 14 residues. Germline V lookup: CDR1 LNHDA, CDR2 SQIVND (reference sequence). Trimming stripped 6 bases from V and 4 bases from J, with 12 bases between. CDR3 amino acids: CASSVGLNNEKLFF. CDR3 DNA: TGTGCCAGTAGCGTAGGACTGAATAATGAAAAACTGTTTTTT.

The V gene is TRBV10-3, the J gene TRBJ2-1; 7 nucleotides match TRBD1. This CDR3 is 14 amino acids long. The V gene's germline CDR1 is ENHRY and CDR2 SYGVKD. Unmatched junction bases numbered 11, after V lost 7 bases and J lost 8 bases. The CDR3 DNA reads as TGTGCCATCACCCCAAGTCAAGGGGGCTATGAGCAGTTCTTC. Translated, it gives CAITPSQGGYEQFF.

The chain joins TRBV19 to TRBJ2-6; tentative D call: TRBD1 (6 bases). Looked up from germline, CDR1 is LNHDA and CDR2 is SQIVND (reference sequence). The length of the CDR3 is 15 residues. V lost 1 base, J lost 4 bases, and 8 bases lay in between. The CDR3 nucleotides read TGTGCCAGTAGTATAGCAGGGGACGGGGCCAACGTCCTGACTTTC. Its protein product is CASSIAGDGANVLTF.

The V gene is TRBV5-1, the J gene TRBJ2-7, with 7 bases lining up with TRBD1. The germline gives CDR1 SGHRS, CDR2 YFSETQ. The CDR3 consists of 15 residues. Losses at the gene ends were 4 bases for V and 4 bases for J; bases not matched to a gene: 11. For the CDR3, the DNA is TGCGCCAGCAGCATCGCCCCGGGACAGATGTACGAGCAGTACTTC. This encodes CASSIAPGQMYEQYF. The full variable domain, rest sourced from reference TRBV5-1 and TRBJ2-7, is KAGVTQTPRYLIKTRGQQVTLSCSPISGHRSVSWYQQTPGQGLQFLFEYFSETQRNKGNFPGRFSGRQFSNSRSEMNVSTLELGDSALYLCASSIAPGQMYEQYFGPGTRLTVT.

This clone was seen more than once but under ten times. This rearrangement joins TRBV5-6 to TRBJ1-2; no clear D gene. CDR3 size: 13 residues. Between the trimmed V and J ends, which lost 4 bases and 7 bases, there was a span of 14 bases. Germline loops: CDR1 SGHDT, CDR2 YYEEEE. In nucleotides, the CDR3 is TGTGCCAGCAGCCGCATATTAGTCGGTGGCTACACCTTC. This sequence encodes CASSRILVGGYTF.